The rows below give T cell receptor beta chains drawn from one sample of a study of T cells in Graves' hyperthyroidism and ophthalmopathy. Via MiXCR, TCRdb re-called the multiplex PCR reads, giving one row per CDR3 protein. The sample includes about 290,000 distinct CDR3 sequences, roughly an eighth seen only once; the top ten take roughly 8.2%. The sequencing input was blood. The receptors were sampled from a woman in her 40s with Graves' hyperthyroidism. CDR3s include the opening cysteine and the closing phenylalanine or tryptophan.

CDR3 protein: CASRLQGSEDTQYF; V gene: TRBV5-1; J gene: TRBJ2-3
CDR3 protein: CASSQSRQMNTEAFF; V gene: TRBV3-1; J gene: TRBJ1-1
CDR3 protein: CASSLVGTSANEQYF; V gene: TRBV7-2; J gene: TRBJ2-7
CDR3 protein: CASSGGLVKTYEQYF; V gene: TRBV7-4; J gene: TRBJ2-7
CDR3 protein: CASSLGPGWLFF; V gene: TRBV12-3/TRBV12-4; J gene: TRBJ2-2
CDR3 protein: CASSLMHEQFF; V gene: TRBV28; J gene: TRBJ2-1
CDR3 protein: CASSSQWGSWRVTEAFF; V gene: TRBV7-2; J gene: TRBJ1-1
CDR3 protein: CASSEARITLGQPQHF; V gene: TRBV6-1; J gene: TRBJ1-5
CDR3 protein: CASSYQTGERETQYF; V gene: TRBV6-2/TRBV6-3; J gene: TRBJ2-5
CDR3 protein: CASSPPGQSLGEQYF; V gene: TRBV11-2; J gene: TRBJ2-7
CDR3 protein: CSANHGGGTEAFF; V gene: TRBV20-1; J gene: TRBJ1-1
CDR3 protein: CASSPVTRNEQFF; V gene: TRBV18; J gene: TRBJ2-1
CDR3 protein: CASSGFYTGELFF; V gene: TRBV25-1; J gene: TRBJ2-2
CDR3 protein: CASSLRTVDTQYF; V gene: TRBV11-2; J gene: TRBJ2-3
CDR3 protein: CSSTPGGAEAFF; V gene: TRBV29-1; J gene: TRBJ1-1
CDR3 protein: CSAREYSSSDTQYF; V gene: TRBV20-1; J gene: TRBJ2-3
CDR3 protein: CSAIWTGNTEAFF; V gene: TRBV20-1; J gene: TRBJ1-1
CDR3 protein: CASSGEGSSYGYTF; V gene: TRBV2; J gene: TRBJ1-2
CDR3 protein: CASSRRQEDSYEQYF; V gene: TRBV11-3; J gene: TRBJ2-7
CDR3 protein: CASSAAGGPGELFF; V gene: TRBV6-1; J gene: TRBJ2-2
CDR3 protein: CASSPTTGTGAYEQYF; V gene: TRBV7-8; J gene: TRBJ2-7
CDR3 protein: CASSPDTAHETQYF; V gene: TRBV7-3; J gene: TRBJ2-5
CDR3 protein: CASSDQTQYF; V gene: TRBV2; J gene: TRBJ2-5
CDR3 protein: CATSDHPTSTHNEQFF; V gene: TRBV24-1; J gene: TRBJ2-1
CDR3 protein: CASKGPLGGETQYF; V gene: TRBV6-1; J gene: TRBJ2-5
CDR3 protein: CASSQVQGYYEQYF; V gene: TRBV4-1; J gene: TRBJ2-7
CDR3 protein: CASSYDSNQPQHF; V gene: TRBV7-3; J gene: TRBJ1-5
CDR3 protein: CASGQGPDSPLHF; V gene: TRBV5-5; J gene: TRBJ1-6
CDR3 protein: CASSPGRVPDNEQFF; V gene: TRBV18; J gene: TRBJ2-1
CDR3 protein: CSTSRGGTNTEAFF; V gene: TRBV29-1; J gene: TRBJ1-1
CDR3 protein: CAISGPPNVGGLNYGYTF; V gene: TRBV10-3; J gene: TRBJ1-2
CDR3 protein: CAWSAGQGGFF; V gene: TRBV30; J gene: TRBJ2-1
CDR3 protein: CASSRGRLNTEAFF; V gene: TRBV12-3/TRBV12-4; J gene: TRBJ1-1
CDR3 protein: CASSWTGTGLNTGELFF; V gene: TRBV13; J gene: TRBJ2-2
CDR3 protein: CAIHPPRPSNEKLFF; V gene: TRBV10-3; J gene: TRBJ1-4
CDR3 protein: CSARETDDTEAFF; V gene: TRBV20-1; J gene: TRBJ1-1
CDR3 protein: CSVGGLNEQFF; V gene: TRBV29-1; J gene: TRBJ2-1
CDR3 protein: CASTSTDTGELFF; V gene: TRBV28; J gene: TRBJ2-2
CDR3 protein: CASSPWSGRGTEAFF; V gene: TRBV5-6; J gene: TRBJ1-1
CDR3 protein: CASSPSSVGTGTLFGKTQYF; V gene: TRBV7-9; J gene: TRBJ2-5
CDR3 protein: CATSGGLQPQHF; V gene: TRBV24-1; J gene: TRBJ1-5
CDR3 protein: CASSTRHATYEQYF; V gene: TRBV12-3/TRBV12-4; J gene: TRBJ2-7
CDR3 protein: CASSLDLDGNIQYF; V gene: TRBV7-2; J gene: TRBJ2-4
CDR3 protein: CASSLRLDYGYTF; V gene: TRBV12-3/TRBV12-4; J gene: TRBJ1-2
CDR3 protein: CSARKGTSGNEQFF; V gene: TRBV20-1; J gene: TRBJ2-1
CDR3 protein: CASSYSNRRGAFF; V gene: TRBV6-5; J gene: TRBJ1-1
CDR3 protein: CSAPRAGVGETQYF; V gene: TRBV20-1; J gene: TRBJ2-5
CDR3 protein: CSAADRFRERAGELFF; V gene: TRBV20-1; J gene: TRBJ2-2